This TCR beta chain derives from a study of cytomegalovirus exposure and HLA in healthy donors. The PCR had 60 Vbeta and 13 Jbeta primers. This table comes from immunoSEQ multiplex PCR, and its TCRdb copy is limited to in-frame clones, with some not included. The data hold 120,000 to 150,000 clones, with 70% to 80% observed a single time. CDR1 SGHTA and CDR2 FQGNSA come from the germline V gene. This CDR3 comprises 16 residues. Trimming removed 4 bases from V and 4 bases from J, with 17 bases in between. This clone was observed once. Its antigen is still unknown. Study results and limitations: In a later analysis, across HLA loci, associated TCR counts were highest for DRB1, lowest for HLA-C. A further, later analysis showed that HLA-associated TCR beta chains (compared with equally common others) were more clonally expanded. Several of the most significant clusters appeared, in a later analysis, to be linked to common viral pathogens.

The source material was PBMCs. This TCR derives from a man aged 40-49 years in good health and CMV-seropositive. The chain couples TRBV7-2 to TRBJ1-5; the D gene is possibly TRBD1 (5 bases). The DNA for the CDR3 is TGTGCCAGCAGCTCTCCAGGGCGAATCGGTAATCAGCCCCAGCATTTT. The encoded protein is CASSSPGRIGNQPQHF.